This is a list of T cell receptor beta chains from one sample in a study of cytomegalovirus exposure and HLA in healthy donors. TCRdb keeps only in-frame clones here, not all; method: immunoSEQ multiplex PCR. The repertoire consists of about 110,000 clones, with roughly three quarters occurring once and the leading ten covering approximately 3%. Material for sequencing was PBMCs. These receptors all stem from a woman younger than 35 in good health and CMV-seropositive. CDR3s include the opening cysteine and the closing phenylalanine or tryptophan. Fields, in order: J gene, D gene, V gene, clone size, CDR3 DNA, CDR3 protein. The D gene is left open where the match is weak. A row's size may be missing; if present it is once, few, many or a size class.

TRBJ2-1,.,TRBV5-4,.,TGTGCCAGCAGCTCCGAAGGCGGGGCCCGGCAGTTCTTC,CASSSEGGARQFF
TRBJ2-7,TRBD1,TRBV6-5,.,TGTGCCAGCAGTTACCTAACGGGACAGGTAACCTACGAGCAGTACTTC,CASSYLTGQVTYEQYF
TRBJ2-1,.,TRBV27,.,TGTGCCAGCACCCCGACAAGCTCCTACAATGAGCAGTTCTTC,CASTPTSSYNEQFF
TRBJ2-7,TRBD1,TRBV7-9,.,TGTGCCAGCAGCTTAACTGGTGGGACAGGGACCTACGAGCAGTACTTC,CASSLTGGTGTYEQYF
TRBJ2-5,TRBD1,TRBV11-3,.,TGTGCCAGCAGCTTATTAGGCAGGGGGTGGGAGACCCAGTACTTC,CASSLLGRGWETQYF
TRBJ2-3,.,TRBV5-6,once,TGTGCCAGCAGCTTGGCGCGGGTATGGATCGATACGCAGTATTTT,CASSLARVWIDTQYF
TRBJ2-2,TRBD2,TRBV5-6,few,TGTGCCAGCAGCTTGGGGCTAGCGGAAATTAACACCGGGGAGCTGTTTTTT,CASSLGLAEINTGELFF
TRBJ2-5,TRBD2,TRBV4-1,.,TGCGCCAGCAGCCAACTCGGACTAGCGGGAGAGACCCAGTACTTC,CASSQLGLAGETQYF
TRBJ1-1,.,TRBV27,few,TGTGCCAGCAGTTTATCAGTGGGGGCGCACACTGAAGCTTTCTTT,CASSLSVGAHTEAFF
TRBJ2-3,.,TRBV9,once,TGTGCCAGCAGCCGAACGGGAGTGGGAGATACGCAGTATTTT,CASSRTGVGDTQYF
TRBJ2-5,.,TRBV2,.,TGTGCCAGCAGCTGGACAGCCGAGGAGACCCAGTACTTC,CASSWTAEETQYF
TRBJ2-7,TRBD2,TRBV27,.,TGTGCCAGCAGCCCACTAGCGATCTCTACGGAGCAGTACTTC,CASSPLAISTEQYF
TRBJ2-4,TRBD2,TRBV15,.,TGTGCCACCAGCAGAGATGGGATAGCGGGAGGGCCGTTCAAAAACATTCAGTACTTC,CATSRDGIAGGPFKNIQYF
TRBJ1-1,.,TRBV6-1,.,TGTGCCAGCAGTGAAGTAGGAGCCGGCACTGAAGCTTTCTTT,CASSEVGAGTEAFF
TRBJ2-7,.,TRBV28,.,TGTGCCAGCACGCGGGACAGCTCCTACGAGCAGTACTTC,CASTRDSSYEQYF
TRBJ2-7,.,TRBV10-2,.,TGCGCCAGCCGGACCCCATTAGGGGGTTGGTACGAGCAGTACTTC,CASRTPLGGWYEQYF
TRBJ1-5,.,TRBV11-3,few,TGTGCCAGCAGCCCGCCTCCTAACAGGTTCCAGCCCCAGCATTTT,CASSPPPNRFQPQHF
TRBJ2-7,.,TRBV4-1,.,TGCGCCAGCAGCCAAGACGAAGCCAGAGGGCAGTACTTC,CASSQDEARGQYF
TRBJ2-7,.,TRBV7-9,.,TGTGCCAGCAGCTTAGCTGGACTTGCCTCCTACGAGCAGTACTTC,CASSLAGLASYEQYF
TRBJ2-3,TRBD2,TRBV15,.,TGTGCCACCAGCAGAGATAGAGGAGCGGGGATAGATACGCAGTATTTT,CATSRDRGAGIDTQYF
TRBJ2-4,.,TRBV4-2,.,TGTGCCAGCAGCCAAGCGGGAGCCAAAAACATTCAGTACTTC,CASSQAGAKNIQYF
TRBJ1-2,.,TRBV7-9,.,TGTGCCAGCAGGGAGGGGTATGGCTACACCTTC,CASREGYGYTF
TRBJ1-5,.,TRBV27,.,TGTGCCAGCAGTTTTCGAGGGCAGCCCCAGCATTTT,CASSFRGQPQHF
TRBJ1-4,.,TRBV7-9,once,TGTGCCAGCAGCCCCGCCGGGTCCGCGGGTGAAAAACTGTTTTTT,CASSPAGSAGEKLFF
TRBJ2-7,.,TRBV5-4,.,TGTGCCGGGGGGAAGGACGGACTAACCTACGAGCAGTACTTC,CAGGKDGLTYEQYF
TRBJ1-1,.,TRBV19,.,TGTGCCAGTACCGGGACAAAGAACACTGAAGCTTTCTTT,CASTGTKNTEAFF
TRBJ2-7,TRBD1,TRBV2,.,TGTGCCAGCCGGGACAGGGACGAGCAGTACTTC,CASRDRDEQYF
TRBJ1-1,TRBD1,TRBV13,.,TGTGCCAGCAGCTTGGGGGCAGGGGGCATGAACACTGAAGCTTTCTTT,CASSLGAGGMNTEAFF
TRBJ1-2,.,TRBV10-3,few,TGTGCCACTGAGGGTCCGAGCTATGGCTACACCTTC,CATEGPSYGYTF
TRBJ2-5,.,TRBV11-2,.,TGTGCCAGCAGCCCGGGTTACCAAGAGACCCAGTACTTC,CASSPGYQETQYF
TRBJ2-5,.,TRBV5-4,.,TGTGCCAGCAGCTACCGGTACCGGGGGCAAGAGACCCAGTACTTC,CASSYRYRGQETQYF
TRBJ2-5,.,TRBV7-9,once,TGTTCCAGCAGCCGAGAGACCCAGTACTTC,CSSSRETQYF
TRBJ2-7,.,TRBV5-1,.,TGCGCCAGCAGCTTGGAGCCGGGATATTACTACGAGCAGTACTTC,CASSLEPGYYYEQYF
TRBJ1-1,.,TRBV16,few,TGTGCCAGCAGCCAATCAGGGGGGGCGAACACTGAAGCTTTCTTT,CASSQSGGANTEAFF
TRBJ2-1,TRBD1,TRBV5-1,few,TGCGCCAGCAGCTTGGTCCCCGATGGACAGGGTCGAGAGCAGTTCTTC,CASSLVPDGQGREQFF
TRBJ1-5,TRBD1,TRBV5-1,.,TGCGCCAGCAGCCCCAATCCGGGACAGGACAATCAGCCCCAGCATTTT,CASSPNPGQDNQPQHF
TRBJ2-7,TRBD1,TRBV18,.,TGTGCCAGCTCACCTCTCGTCCCGGGACAGGGTAGCTCCTACGAGCAGTACTTC,CASSPLVPGQGSSYEQYF
TRBJ2-7,TRBD2,TRBV5-1,.,TGCGCCAGCAGCTTGCGGCCACTAGCGGGAGACGGGGAGCAGTACTTC,CASSLRPLAGDGEQYF
TRBJ1-1,TRBD1,TRBV30,few,TGTGCCTGGGGGCGGACAGGGGAAATCACTGAAGCTTTCTTT,CAWGRTGEITEAFF
TRBJ1-3,.,TRBV9,.,TGTGCCAGCAACCCGGTAGCTCCTGGAAACACCATATATTTT,CASNPVAPGNTIYF
TRBJ2-5,.,TRBV5-1,few,TGCGCCAGCAGCCTTCCTGGGGAGCCAACACCCAAGCAAGAGACCCAGTACTTC,CASSLPGEPTPKQETQYF